What follows describes a single T cell receptor beta chain. The target antigen is unknown. At one end, the junction sequence differs from germline, possibly due to a read error. The record originates from a study of tumor-infiltrating lymphocytes in primary liver carcinoma. General study points: Unsorted bulk sampling ruled out any CD4+ versus CD8+ repertoire comparison. Against blood, tumors held a significantly higher top-250-clone fraction (p = 0.039). Tumor-blood pairs (like tumor-adjacent pairs) overlapped less than tumor region pairs did.

Unsorted whole blood yielded the blood RNA, and germline DNA was also extracted. Germline CDR1 and CDR2: SEHNR and FQNEAQ (reference sequence). The CDR3 sequence is 14 residues long. Starting from 400 to 500 ng of total RNA, TCR beta cDNA was produced with a primer in the constant region. Amplification in three nested multiplex PCR rounds with slightly modified ARM-PCR gave rise to TCR beta libraries. The study ran its first two PCR rounds for around 10 cycles each, using TRBV1-TRBV30 forward primers and a C-beta reverse primer. TCRdb analysed the multiplex PCR reads with MiXCR anew, one entry per CDR3 protein. The profile shows 150,000 to 200,000 distinct CDR3 sequences, roughly three fifths of them singletons.

This clonotype was obtained from a man between 35 and 55 years old with primary liver carcinoma and hepatitis B virus infection. Sequencing was performed on peripheral blood. The chain employs TRBV7-9 and TRBJ2-7, with unresolved D. This chain's CDR3 is CASSSPTNTYEQYF. The CDR3 DNA reads as TGTGCCAGTAGCTCTCCTACTAACACCTACGAGCAGTACTTC.